This TCR beta chain was sequenced for a study of control samples from healthy donors and cancer patients. Profiling relied on immunoSEQ multiplex PCR, and the TCRdb table lists in-frame clones only, not all of them. The table has 90,000 or so clones, 65% to 85% seen once. The CDR3 contains 15 residues. Trimming took off 3 bases at V and 0 bases at J, with 11 bases between the two ends. The V gene's germline CDR1 is SEHNR and CDR2 FQNEAQ (reference sequence). The TCR originated in a man aged 70-80 years with lung cancer. The sequencing sample was made of PBMCs. The chain couples TRBV7-9 to TRBJ1-1; possible D gene TRBD1, 5 bases. Here the CDR3 DNA reads TGTGCCAGCAGCTTGATAAGACAGCTGAACACTGAAGCTTTCTTT. It yields the protein CASSLIRQLNTEAFF.